The 4 T cell receptor beta chains below all came from one sample that was sequenced in a study of T cell responses to AZD1222 COVID-19 vaccine. The data were produced by immunoSEQ multiplex PCR, yet TCRdb's version contains in-frame clones alone and is incomplete. The sample shows fewer than 150,000 clones, 70% to 90% of them seen only once. Sequencing was performed on peripheral blood, taken 28 days after the second AZD1222 dose. The receptor source for this set is an adult who received the AZD1222 COVID-19 vaccine.

V and J are TRBV6-5 and TRBJ2-3; no firm D call. The V gene lost 8 bases and the J gene lost 4 bases, with 7 bases spanning the gap. This CDR3 region has 11 residues. Germline CDR1 reads MNHEY; CDR2 reads SVGAGI. The CDR3 here is CASVLSDTQYF. For the CDR3, the DNA is TGTGCCAGCGTATTGTCAGATACGCAGTATTTT.

V is TRBV18 and J is TRBJ1-1, with D unclear. This CDR3 is 13 amino acids long. V lost 3 bases and J lost 4, with 9 bases in between. Germline V gives CDR1 KGHSH, CDR2 LQKENI. The chain's CDR3 is CASSPTEGTEAFF. The CDR3 region has the DNA TGTGCCAGCTCACCGACGGAGGGCACTGAAGCTTTCTTT.

This clone showed up just a few times. DNA for the CDR3: TGTGCCAGCAGCCCGACAGGGCTGTCCATGAACACTGAAGCTTTCTTT. It codes for CASSPTGLSMNTEAFF. The chain has TRBV27 and TRBJ1-1; TRBD1 agrees at 7 bases. With 6 bases clipped from V and 0 bases from J, the junction kept 10 bases outside the gene matches. CDR1 MNHEY and CDR2 SMNVEV come from the germline V gene (reference sequence). The CDR3 is made up of 16 amino acids.

This sequence joins TRBV3-1 (or the pseudogene TRBV3-2) and TRBJ1-2; 8 bases match TRBD1. V lost 5 bases, J lost 2 bases, and 4 bases stayed unmatched. From germline, CDR1 is LGHDT and CDR2 YNNKEL (reference sequence). CDR3 size: 14 residues. The CDR3: CASSGRGQNYGYTF. CDR3 DNA: TGTGCCAGCAGCGGCAGGGGGCAGAACTATGGCTACACCTTC.